The subject of this entry is one T cell receptor (beta chain). Antigen: not known. V was shortened by 4 bases and J by 0 bases, with 16 bases between the two germline ends. The CDR3 is made up of 16 amino acids. CDR1 is SGHNT, CDR2 YYREEE, per germline (reference sequence). This entry comes from a study of cytomegalovirus exposure and HLA in healthy donors. Broader study findings: Reportedly, diagnosis of cytomegalovirus status by the classifier showed high specificity and sensitivity. What was likely a sequencing artifact was a cluster of highly shared sequence variants. TCR beta sequences reportedly predicted the HLA-A and HLA-B alleles of most subjects accurately. Later genetic work tied a missense DCLRE1C variant to beta-chain V and J trimming.

PCR employed 60 Vbeta and 13 Jbeta primers. TCRdb's copy holds only in-frame clones and misses some; the assay was immunoSEQ multiplex PCR. Here the sample spans roughly 81,000 clones, more than 60% being singletons. This chain uses TRBV5-4 with TRBJ1-2, with D uncertain. Input material: PBMCs. The clonotype comes from a boy aged 10-17 years in good health and CMV-seronegative. The CDR3: CASSPGPQVSNYGYTF. Here the CDR3 DNA reads TGTGCCAGCAGCCCTGGCCCCCAGGTATCTAACTATGGCTACACCTTC.